A single sample gave rise to the 19 T cell receptor beta chains below, sequenced in a study of OX40 agonist ivuxolimab in advanced cancers. Produced via immunoSEQ multiplex PCR; TCRdb's table is partial and in-frame only. The sample has roughly 110,000 clones, over 75% seen once. The input for sequencing was CD4+ or CD8+ T cells sorted from blood, taken in a trial of the OX40 agonist ivuxolimab. The receptor set was obtained from an adult with an advanced solid tumor such as melanoma, head and neck, liver or kidney cancer.

This chain links TRBV7-2 with TRBJ2-3; D unclear. The CDR3 is 13 residues long. Germline V CDR1 and CDR2: SGHTA, FQGNSA. V was clipped by 2 bases and J by 6 bases, with 9 bases between them. The CDR3, as DNA: TGTGCCAGCAGCTTATCCTCAGTGGATACGCAGTATTTT. Translation gives CASSLSSVDTQYF.

The chain recombines TRBV2 with TRBJ2-7; 8 positions agree with TRBD1. The CDR3 is made up of 13 amino acids. V was clipped by 9 bases and J by 4 bases; unmatched bases: 8. Germline loops: CDR1 SNHLY, CDR2 FYNNEI. The CDR3 spells CARTGTGGYEQYF. In nucleotides, the CDR3 is TGTGCCAGAACCGGGACAGGAGGATACGAGCAGTACTTC.

This chain joins TRBV5-1 and TRBJ2-3, with 7 bases fitting TRBD2. The germline V gene encodes CDR1 SGHRS and CDR2 YFSETQ. Trimming took 4 bases from V and 5 from J; bases not matched to a gene: 7. This CDR3 region has 14 residues. The CDR3 DNA follows: TGCGCCAGCAGCCCGGAGGCTAGCGGAGATACGCAGTATTTT. Its protein product is CASSPEASGDTQYF.

The chain links TRBV19 to TRBJ2-6, with no clear D. CDR3 length: 18 amino acids. V lost 9 bases to trimming and J lost 1 base, with 22 bases between them. CDR1 and CDR2 (germline): LNHDA, SQIVND (reference sequence). CDR3 sequence (DNA): TGTGCCAGCCGATTTGGACGGGCGGAACTATCTGGGGCCAACGTCCTGACTTTC. It translates to CASRFGRAELSGANVLTF.

The CDR3 DNA sequence: TGCGCCAGCAGCTTGGGCAGGGGGCGCTTCGAGCAGTACTTC. Translation gives CASSLGRGRFEQYF. V gene TRBV5-1 combines with J gene TRBJ2-7; 8 bases are shared with TRBD1. Germline CDR1 and CDR2: SGHRS and YFSETQ. Trimming cost V 0 bases and J 6 bases; bases outside gene matches: 5. This CDR3 region has 14 residues.

This clone was counted a single time. This chain uses TRBV6-1 with TRBJ2-3; either TRBD1 or TRBD2 may fit D (5 bases each). CDR3 size: 19 residues. The V end lost 0 bases, the J end lost 0 bases, and 19 bases lay between the germline ends. Germline values: CDR1 MNHNS, CDR2 SASEGT. The CDR3 sequence is CASSEAPLKGRKSTDTQYF. The DNA for the CDR3 is TGTGCCAGCAGTGAAGCACCATTAAAGGGACGTAAAAGCACAGATACGCAGTATTTT.

This clone occurred once. V usage is TRBV4-2 and J usage is TRBJ2-1; D gene uncertain. The CDR3 contains 16 residues. Germline V CDR1 and CDR2: LGHNA, YNFKEQ. Trimming removed 3 bases at V and 6 bases at J, with 18 bases between. Here the CDR3 DNA reads TGTGCCAGCAGCCACCCTGTTGGAGAGATACGCAATGAGCAGTTCTTC. Its protein product is CASSHPVGEIRNEQFF.

This chain uses TRBV28 with TRBJ1-5; D is undetermined. This CDR3 comprises 17 residues. CDR1 is MDHEN and CDR2 is SYDVKM in the germline V gene. Trimming shortened V by 1 base and J by 7 bases, and 20 bases separated the two germline ends. CDR3 sequence reads: CASSLYISGEVGQPQHF. Written as DNA, the CDR3 is TGTGCCAGCAGTTTATATATTTCGGGAGAGGTGGGACAGCCCCAGCATTTT.

The V and J genes are TRBV15 and TRBJ2-2, with a possible D match to TRBD1 (5 bases). Per germline, CDR1 LNHNV and CDR2 YYDKDF (reference sequence). The CDR3 extends over 16 amino acids. V lost 1 base, J lost 5 bases, and 14 bases lay in between. The CDR3 DNA reads TGTGCCACCAGCAGAGTATGGGGCGGAGAAACCGGGGAGCTGTTTTTT. It codes for CATSRVWGGETGELFF.

The chain links TRBV28 to TRBJ1-5; D is unclear. The CDR3 extends over 13 amino acids. Trimming left V 7 bases short and J 4 bases short, with 11 bases between. The germline V gene encodes CDR1 MDHEN and CDR2 SYDVKM. For the CDR3, the DNA is TGTGCCAGCAAAGGGAGCCTTAATCAGCCCCAGCATTTT. Translation: CASKGSLNQPQHF.

V gene TRBV9 combines with J gene TRBJ1-1, with D possibly matching TRBD1 (6 bases). CDR3 length: 15 residues. Deletions cut 6 bases from V and 0 bases from J, with 15 bases between. Germline V lookup: CDR1 SGDLS, CDR2 YYNGEE. CDR3 bases: TGTGCCAGCACCCTCATCCAGGGGCTGAACACTGAAGCTTTCTTT. The encoded protein is CASTLIQGLNTEAFF.

This chain uses TRBV7-2 with TRBJ1-1; no clear D. This CDR3 comprises 15 residues. Trimming cost V 4 bases and J 1 base, with 13 bases left between them. CDR1 is SGHTA and CDR2 is FQGNSA in the germline V gene. The DNA of the CDR3 is TGTGCCAGCAGCTCCGGCCCTACCAAGAACACTGAAGCTTTCTTT. Its translation is CASSSGPTKNTEAFF.

There are a few counts of this clone. This sequence joins TRBV9 and TRBJ2-3, with 10 bases matching TRBD1. Trimming at V came to 6 bases and at J to 0 bases, leaving 7 bases not matched to a gene. This CDR3 is 16 amino acids long. Germline CDR1 SGDLS, CDR2 YYNGEE. For the CDR3, the DNA is TGTGCCAGCAACCCGGGACAGGGGATTAGCACAGATACGCAGTATTTT. Translating it yields CASNPGQGISTDTQYF.

The count of this clone is one. The rearrangement uses TRBV7-2 and TRBJ2-3, with D unresolved. V lost 9 bases and J 6 bases, leaving 10 bases between the germline ends. Germline-derived CDR1 and CDR2 are SGHTA and FQGNSA. There are 11 residues in the CDR3. CDR3 DNA sequence: TGTGCCAGGCAGCCGGCGGATACGCAGTATTTT. It codes for CARQPADTQYF.

The rearrangement uses TRBV12-5 and TRBJ2-2, with TRBD1 matching over 9 bases. CDR1 and CDR2 from the germline V gene are LGHNT and FRNRAP. This CDR3 region has 15 residues. V lost 8 bases to trimming and J lost 4 bases; unmatched junction nucleotides: 8. In DNA, the CDR3 is TGTGCTAGTTCGCCGGGACAGGGTTCCACCGGGGAGCTGTTTTTT. It specifies CASSPGQGSTGELFF.

This clone has only one observation. The chain is built from TRBV7-2 and TRBJ1-2; D is ambiguous. The V gene's germline CDR1 is SGHTA and CDR2 FQGNSA. Trimming cost V 3 bases and J 6 bases, with 20 bases left between them. The CDR3 has 16 amino acids. This CDR3 is CASSFGFGYTTDGYTF. The CDR3 region has the DNA TGTGCCAGCAGCTTCGGCTTTGGGTATACGACGGATGGCTACACCTTC.

The gene calls are TRBV5-5 and TRBJ2-3; tentatively, D is TRBD1 (5 bases). V dropped 5 bases and J dropped 0 bases, with 7 bases sitting between them. The CDR3 loop spans 13 amino acids. CDR1 and CDR2 from the germline V gene are SGHKS and YYEKEE (reference sequence). CDR3: CASSRQSTDTQYF. The CDR3 DNA sequence: TGTGCCAGCAGTCGACAGAGCACAGATACGCAGTATTTT. Based on the CDR3 plus reference TRBV5-5 and TRBJ2-3, the full variable domain is DAGVTQSPTHLIKTRGQQVTLRCSPISGHKSVSWYQQVLGQGPQFIFQYYEKEERGRGNFPDRFSARQFPNYSSELNVNALLLGDSALYLCASSRQSTDTQYFGPGTRLTVL.

In this sample, this clone turned up a few times. This chain's CDR3 is CASSRQGSNTGELFF. The CDR3 DNA is TGTGCCAGCAGTCGACAGGGTTCGAACACCGGGGAGCTGTTTTTT. The genes are TRBV14 and TRBJ2-2, with 7 bases aligning to TRBD1. This CDR3 is 15 amino acids long. Per the germline V gene, CDR1 is SGHDN and CDR2 is FVKESK. Unmatched junction bases numbered 4, after V lost 6 bases and J lost 0 bases.

CDR3 region: CASNQRPSEETQYF. Here the CDR3 DNA reads TGCGCCAGCAACCAGAGGCCATCCGAAGAGACCCAGTACTTC. This chain uses TRBV5-1 with TRBJ2-5; D is unclear. V was pared by 6 bases and J by 3 bases, with 15 bases between. The CDR3 runs 14 residues. Per germline, CDR1 SGHRS and CDR2 YFSETQ.